The next 7 T cell receptor beta chains were all read from a single sample in a study of regulatory T cells in long-lasting Graves disease. Library construction for TCR beta used iRepertoire HTBI primers and Arm-PCR of CDR3 regions. TCRdb reprocessed the multiplex PCR reads with MiXCR, giving one entry per CDR3 protein. The data show 350,000 to 450,000 distinct CDR3 sequences, 16% seen once. Time point denoted: newly diagnosed GD, antithyroid drugs for less than 3 months. RNA from PBMCs was the source of the TCR library. These data also formed part of another study, on T cells in Graves' hyperthyroidism and ophthalmopathy.

The sequencing used peripheral blood mononuclear cells (PBMCs), collected at new diagnosis, from a patient treated with antithyroid drugs. These TCRs come from a man in his forties with Graves disease.

This clonotype was counted many times. V gene TRBV11-1 combines with J gene TRBJ2-1, with D perhaps matching TRBD2 (5 bases). The CDR3 has 14 residues. The germline gives CDR1 SGHAT, CDR2 FQDESV (reference sequence). Trimming cost V 2 bases and J 5 bases, with 10 bases left between them. CDR3: CASSLRAGNNEQFF. CDR3 nucleotide sequence: TGTGCCAGCAGCTTAAGGGCCGGGAACAATGAGCAGTTCTTC.

At least ten counts were recorded for this clonotype. This rearrangement joins TRBV28 to TRBJ1-5, with 7 bases identical to TRBD1. The germline CDR1 and CDR2 sequences are MDHEN and SYDVKM. CDR3 length equals 13 residues. The V segment lost 7 bases and the J segment 7 bases; nucleotides outside the gene matches: 7. CDR3 in DNA: TGTGCCAGCATTCAGGGGGGGAGGCAGCCCCAGCATTTT. It codes for CASIQGGRQPQHF.

The count of this clonotype is one. This chain uses TRBV15 with TRBJ2-2; D gene ambiguous. The CDR3 loop spans 12 amino acids. Deletions cut 1 base from V and 5 bases from J, with 2 bases between. Germline V gene lookup returns CDR1 LNHNV and CDR2 YYDKDF (reference sequence). CDR3 loop: CATSRGTGELFF. The CDR3 coding sequence is TGTGCCACCAGCAGAGGGACCGGGGAGCTGTTTTTT.

This clonotype was picked up many times. The chain links TRBV18 to TRBJ1-1; the D is unclear. V was cut by 2 bases and J by 2 bases, with 9 bases left in between. Germline CDR1 is KGHSH and CDR2 is LQKENI. The CDR3 spans 14 residues. DNA of the CDR3: TGTGCCAGCTCACCAACCGACGGAAACACTGAAGCTTTCTTT. Residues: CASSPTDGNTEAFF.

This clonotype was observed a handful of times. A much bigger clone sits one base away, suggesting this may be a read error. The chain links TRBV2 to TRBJ2-7; 15 bases are a match to TRBD2. Germline lookup yields CDR1 SNHLY and CDR2 FYNNEI. This CDR3 is 16 amino acids long. V trimming: 6 bases; J trimming: 5 bases; junction bases outside the gene matches: 8. CDR3 DNA: TGTGCCAGCAGACGGGGACTAGCGGGGGGCCTCGACGAGCAGTACTTC. Residues: CASRRGLAGGLDEQYF.

As concerns this clonotype: A much larger clone lies one base from this, so it may be a read error. This chain uses TRBV12-3 or TRBV12-4 with TRBJ1-4; D ambiguous. V lost 6 bases, J lost 6 bases, and 14 bases lay in between. The CDR3 has 14 residues. The CDR3 DNA sequence: TGTGCCAGCAGCCTACGCCCAGATTATGAAAAACTGTTTTTT. As protein: CASSLRPDYEKLFF.

A remark on this clonotype: The junction departs from the called germline gene at one end, perhaps through a read error. This chain joins TRBV5-1 and TRBJ1-5, with D tentatively TRBD1 (5 bases). This CDR3 has 14 residues. Germline V gives CDR1 SGHRS, CDR2 YFSETQ. The CDR3 DNA reads TGTGCCAGCAGCCCCCGCGGGGGTCATCAGCCCCAGCATTTT. Translation gives CASSPRGGHQPQHF. Full variable domain (rest looked up from reference TRBV5-1 and TRBJ1-5): KAGVTQTPRYLIKTRGQQVTLSCSPISGHRSVSWYQQTPGQGLQFLFEYFSETQRNKGNFPGRFSGRQFSNSRSEMNVSTLELGDSALYLCASSPRGGHQPQHFGDGTRLSIL.